The 9 T cell receptor beta chains given below trace back to one sample, sequenced in a study of blood T cells in healthy people across ages. A J-beta primer mix and a sample-barcoded 5' primer were used in a second PCR of roughly 6 to 11 cycles. A single record per CDR3 protein comes from TCRdb applying MiXCR to the 5' RACE reads. Altogether approximately 1.5 million distinct CDR3 sequences are present, approximately 43% being singletons, with the ten largest covering more than 4%. The sample comprised blood. Source of these receptors: a woman under 30 in good health.

The chain links TRBV5-5 to TRBJ1-6, with 7 bases aligning to TRBD1. J was trimmed by 10 bases and V by 7 bases; bases with no gene match: 17. Germline CDR1 reads SGHKS; CDR2 reads YYEKEE (reference sequence). The CDR3 loop spans 16 amino acids. CDR3 amino acids: CASQPQGPSFSSPLHF. DNA of the CDR3: TGTGCCAGCCAACCACAGGGGCCAAGTTTCTCATCACCCCTCCACTTT.

The chain employs TRBV2 and TRBJ1-5; the D is unclear. The CDR3 contains 13 residues. Between the trimmed V and J ends, which lost 1 base and 6 bases, there was a span of 7 bases. Germline V CDR1 and CDR2: SNHLY, FYNNEI. This CDR3 reads CASSEGLRQPQHF. The CDR3 DNA reads TGTGCCAGCAGTGAAGGGTTGCGTCAGCCCCAGCATTTT.

The chain combines TRBV5-1 with TRBJ2-7, with 9 bases lining up with TRBD1. V was clipped by 2 bases and J by 6 bases; unmatched bases: 9. This CDR3 spans 15 amino acids. Germline V gene sequence: CDR1 SGHRS, CDR2 YFSETQ. CDR3 in amino acids: CASSFLQQGAGEQYF. The CDR3 nucleotides read TGCGCCAGCAGCTTCTTACAACAGGGGGCCGGCGAGCAGTACTTC.

The CDR3 reads CSAKGLAGVGEQYF. In DNA form, the CDR3 reads TGCAGTGCTAAGGGACTAGCGGGAGTAGGAGAGCAGTACTTC. The chain recombines TRBV20-1 with TRBJ2-7, with 14 nucleotides matching TRBD2. The CDR3 is 14 residues long. After removal of 4 bases from V and 7 bases from J, the junction contained 6 bases not matched to a gene. Germline V CDR1 and CDR2: DFQATT, SNEGSKA (reference sequence).

The sample holds a few counts of this clonotype. This chain links TRBV5-1 with TRBJ1-1; 7 nucleotides line up with TRBD1. V was pared by 2 bases and J by 8 bases, with 9 bases of the junction left unmatched. This CDR3 spans 14 amino acids. Germline V CDR1 and CDR2: SGHRS, YFSETQ. CDR3 coding DNA: TGCGCCAGCAGCTTTGAGACAGGGATTTGGGAAGCTTTCTTT. It specifies CASSFETGIWEAFF.

This chain connects TRBV15 to TRBJ1-1; D gene uncertain. The CDR3 sequence is 14 residues long. Germline-derived CDR1 and CDR2 are LNHNV and YYDKDF (reference sequence). Trimming took 3 bases from V and 1 from J, leaving 9 bases between them. CDR3 loop: CATSRIGANTEAFF. The DNA for the CDR3 is TGTGCCACCAGCAGGATAGGAGCGAACACTGAAGCTTTCTTT.

The CDR3 coding sequence is TGCAGTGTCACCCCTTACAATGAGCAGTTCTTC. Encoded protein: CSVTPYNEQFF. This chain uses TRBV20-1 with TRBJ2-1; D uncertain. CDR3 length: 11 amino acids. Germline V gives CDR1 DFQATT, CDR2 SNEGSKA (reference sequence). V lost 7 bases and J lost 4, with 8 bases in between.

The chain uses TRBV9 and TRBJ2-3; the D gene is possibly TRBD1 (8 bases). Germline CDR1 is SGDLS and CDR2 is YYNGEE. CDR3 length: 15 amino acids. V shed 4 bases and J shed 4 bases, with 16 bases lying between them. In DNA form, the CDR3 reads TGTGCCAGCAGCTTCGGACAGGGAGGGGCAGATACGCAGTATTTT. Its translation is CASSFGQGGADTQYF.

The chain recombines TRBV12-3 or TRBV12-4 with TRBJ2-7, with 15 bases aligning to TRBD2. Unmatched junction bases numbered 4, after V lost 5 bases and J lost 2 bases. The CDR3 is 16 residues long. The DNA for the CDR3 is TGTGCCAGCAGTATAGGACTAGCGGGAGGGACCTACGAGCAGTACTTC. Residues: CASSIGLAGGTYEQYF.